The TCR beta chain under discussion was sequenced for a study of T cell responses to AZD1222 COVID-19 vaccine. Study outcomes and limitations: Two AZD1222 administrations were followed by greater Spike-specific TCR breadth and depth. No repertoire was sampled before or during the peak T cell response, only after it. Clonal diversity may have been underestimated in mostly white British donors. Targets within unmutated variant regions were reportedly found for nearly half of spike-specific TCRs.

Profiling relied on immunoSEQ multiplex PCR, and the TCRdb table lists in-frame clones only, not all of them. Of 150,000 to 200,000 clones in the sample, more than 85% are singletons; the top ten hold around 3.8%. V dropped 6 bases and J dropped 2 bases, with 15 bases sitting between them. Germline assignment: CDR1 MNHEY and CDR2 SVGAGI. The CDR3 loop spans 15 amino acids. A word on this clone: Antigen: not known.

V usage is TRBV6-5 and J usage is TRBJ2-3, with D maybe TRBD1 (6 bases). The specimen was peripheral blood, collected on day 0 of AZD1222 vaccination. The TCR originated in an adult in good health. The CDR3 loop is CASRRDTAYTDTQYF. CDR3 DNA sequence: TGTGCCAGCAGACGGGACACAGCTTACACAGATACGCAGTATTTT.